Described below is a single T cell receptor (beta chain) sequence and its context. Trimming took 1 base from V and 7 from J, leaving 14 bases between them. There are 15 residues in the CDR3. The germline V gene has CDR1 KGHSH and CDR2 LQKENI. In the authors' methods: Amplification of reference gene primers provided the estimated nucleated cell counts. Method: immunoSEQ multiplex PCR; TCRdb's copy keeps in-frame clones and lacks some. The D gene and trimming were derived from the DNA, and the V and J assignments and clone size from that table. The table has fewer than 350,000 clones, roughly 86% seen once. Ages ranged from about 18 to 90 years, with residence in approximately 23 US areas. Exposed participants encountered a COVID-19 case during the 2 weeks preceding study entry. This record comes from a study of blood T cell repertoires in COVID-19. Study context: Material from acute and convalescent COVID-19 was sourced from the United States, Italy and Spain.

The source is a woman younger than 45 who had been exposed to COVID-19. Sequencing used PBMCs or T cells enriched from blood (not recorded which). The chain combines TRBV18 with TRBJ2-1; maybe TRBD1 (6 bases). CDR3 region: CASSPRTDPLNEQFF. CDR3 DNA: TGTGCCAGCTCACCACGGACAGATCCCCTAAATGAGCAGTTCTTC.